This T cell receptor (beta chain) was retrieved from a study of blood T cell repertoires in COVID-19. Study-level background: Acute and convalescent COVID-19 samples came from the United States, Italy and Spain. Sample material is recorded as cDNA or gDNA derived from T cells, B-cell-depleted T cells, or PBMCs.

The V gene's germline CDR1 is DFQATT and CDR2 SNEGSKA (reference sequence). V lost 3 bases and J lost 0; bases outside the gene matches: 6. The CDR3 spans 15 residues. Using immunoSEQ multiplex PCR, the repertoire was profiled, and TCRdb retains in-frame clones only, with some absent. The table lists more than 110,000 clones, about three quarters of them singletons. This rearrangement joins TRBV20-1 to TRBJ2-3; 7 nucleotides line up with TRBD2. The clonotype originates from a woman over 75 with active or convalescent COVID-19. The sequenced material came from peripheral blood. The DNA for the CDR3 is TGCAGTGCTAGTGGAGCGGGGACTAGCACAGATACGCAGTATTTT. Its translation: CSASGAGTSTDTQYF.